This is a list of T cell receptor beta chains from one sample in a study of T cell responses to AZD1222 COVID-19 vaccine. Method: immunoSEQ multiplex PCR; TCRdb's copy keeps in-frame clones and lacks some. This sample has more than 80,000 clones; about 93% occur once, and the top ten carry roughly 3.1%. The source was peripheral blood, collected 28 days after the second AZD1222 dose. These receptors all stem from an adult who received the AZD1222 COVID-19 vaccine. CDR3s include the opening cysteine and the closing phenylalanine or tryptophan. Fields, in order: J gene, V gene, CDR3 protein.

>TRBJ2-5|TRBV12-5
CASGLARDSPQYF
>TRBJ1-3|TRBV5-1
CASSLTGISSGNTIYF
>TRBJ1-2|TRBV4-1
CASSRGPAGYGYTF
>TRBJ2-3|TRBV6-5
CASSADRGPADTQYF
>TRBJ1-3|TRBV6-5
CASQRGGFGNTIYF
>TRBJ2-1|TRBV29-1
CSVSGSWGRYNEQFF
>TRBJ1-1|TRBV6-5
CASSRRGTEAFF
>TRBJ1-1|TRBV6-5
CASSYDSMNTEAFF
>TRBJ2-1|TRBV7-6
CASSLGTGVVGEQFF
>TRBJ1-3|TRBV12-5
CASGLGQGAGNTIYF
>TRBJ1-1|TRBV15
CATSPRIRAANTEAFF
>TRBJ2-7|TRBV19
CASAQGVRVYEQYF
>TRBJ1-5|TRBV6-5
CASSPQGLGNQPQHF
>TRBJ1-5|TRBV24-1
CATRKQGSNQPQHF
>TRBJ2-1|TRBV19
CASSMLGSGGPYNEQFF
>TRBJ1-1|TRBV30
CAWRKGNIIEAFF
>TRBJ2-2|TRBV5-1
CASSSTGDTGELFF
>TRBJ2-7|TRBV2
CASSFYRDPRYEQYF
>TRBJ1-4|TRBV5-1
CASSYEPRGEKLFF
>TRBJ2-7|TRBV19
CASSPLEAGVYEQYF
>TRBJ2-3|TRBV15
CATSRDGASTDTQYF
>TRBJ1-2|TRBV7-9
CASSQERTQVNYGYTF
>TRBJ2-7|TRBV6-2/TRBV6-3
CASSYAPARQGLYEQYF
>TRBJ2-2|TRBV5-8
CASSFQTGVNTGELFF
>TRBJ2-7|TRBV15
CATSRDLQAYSYEQYF
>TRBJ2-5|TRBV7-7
CASSLGLGGAETQYF
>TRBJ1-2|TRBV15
CATSRDRGYGYTF
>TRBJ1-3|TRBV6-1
CASSEGGFGNTIYF